The 18 T cell receptor beta chains listed next were all sequenced from one sample in a study of cytomegalovirus exposure and HLA in healthy donors. Primers: 60 Vbeta forward and 13 Jbeta reverse. Using immunoSEQ multiplex PCR, the repertoire was profiled, and TCRdb retains in-frame clones only, with some absent. The repertoire holds around 140,000 clones, with just under 85% as singletons. The sequencing input was PBMCs. The source is a woman aged 55-75 years in good health and CMV-seropositive.

This clone was observed once. The chain carries TRBV18 and TRBJ2-7; a weak D match, TRBD2 (5 bases). The germline V and J ends were trimmed by 3 bases and 5 bases, with 17 bases remaining between them. Germline V lookup: CDR1 KGHSH, CDR2 LQKENI. CDR3 length: 15 amino acids. DNA for the CDR3: TGTGCCAGCTCACCGAACTGGGGTCTAGCCCACGAGCAGTACTTC. This sequence encodes CASSPNWGLAHEQYF. The full variable domain, in which reference TRBV18 and TRBJ2-7 provide the parts outside the CDR3, is NAGVMQNPRHLVRRRGQEARLRCSPMKGHSHVYWYRQLPEEGLKFMVYLQKENIIDESGMPKERFSAEFPKEGPSILRIQQVVRGDSAAYFCASSPNWGLAHEQYFGPGTRLTVT.

This rearrangement joins TRBV9 to TRBJ2-7; TRBD2 aligns across 7 bases. This CDR3 contains 16 residues. Germline lookup yields CDR1 SGDLS and CDR2 YYNGEE. Trimming at V came to 0 bases and at J to 2 bases, leaving 8 bases not matched to a gene. The CDR3 reads CASSVDPASGAYEQYF. CDR3 DNA sequence: TGTGCCAGCAGCGTAGACCCCGCTAGCGGTGCCTACGAGCAGTACTTC.

This sequence joins TRBV14 and TRBJ1-1; maybe TRBD1 (6 bases). There are 15 residues in the CDR3. Trimming removed 4 bases at V and 1 base at J, with 13 bases between. Germline CDR1 and CDR2: SGHDN and FVKESK. CDR3 region: CASSLGGTTNTEAFF. Written as DNA, the CDR3 is TGTGCCAGCAGCCTGGGGGGGACAACGAACACTGAAGCTTTCTTT.

This clone was seen only a few times. The chain carries TRBV30 and TRBJ2-3, with TRBD2 identical over 12 bases. Germline assignment: CDR1 GTSNPN and CDR2 SVGIG (reference sequence). The CDR3 extends over 13 amino acids. After removal of 4 bases from V and 10 bases from J, the junction contained 6 bases not matched to a gene. The CDR3 here is CAWTSGRDGAQYF. The CDR3 coding sequence is TGTGCCTGGACTAGCGGGAGGGATGGGGCGCAGTATTTT.

V gene TRBV2 combines with J gene TRBJ2-1; tentative D call: TRBD1 (5 bases). The CDR3 is made up of 12 amino acids. Trimming cost V 8 bases and J 10 bases, with 15 bases left between them. Germline V gene sequence: CDR1 SNHLY, CDR2 FYNNEI. CDR3 protein: CASRTPKGEQFF. The DNA for the CDR3 is TGTGCCAGCCGGACCCCCAAGGGGGAGCAGTTCTTC.

The CDR3 DNA reads TGTGCCAGCAGTGAAGCCTGGGCAGCAAGCCAGGCTGACTATGGCTACACCTTC. It is translated as CASSEAWAASQADYGYTF. The chain uses TRBV6-1 and TRBJ1-2; D is ambiguous. The CDR3 is made up of 18 amino acids. CDR1 MNHNS and CDR2 SASEGT come from the germline V gene. Trimming removed 0 bases from V and 3 bases from J, with 20 bases in between.

The rearrangement links TRBV4-2 to TRBJ2-3, with D maybe TRBD2 (5 bases). The germline V gene has CDR1 LGHNA and CDR2 YNFKEQ. Trimming shortened V by 4 bases and J by 6 bases, and 17 bases separated the two germline ends. The CDR3 extends over 15 amino acids. The CDR3 region has the DNA TGTGCCAGCAGCCGGTCGACATCAGGCGGGGATACGCAGTATTTT. This gives the protein CASSRSTSGGDTQYF.

This chain uses TRBV29-1 with TRBJ1-2; 8 positions agree with TRBD1. The CDR3 loop spans 14 amino acids. V trimming: 6 bases; J trimming: 6 bases; junction bases outside the gene matches: 12. In germline, CDR1 is SQVTM, CDR2 ANQGSEA. CDR3 in amino acids: CSVVGGQAGNGYTF. The CDR3 DNA reads TGCAGCGTCGTGGGGGGACAGGCCGGGAATGGCTACACCTTC.

This clone was observed once. Germline and junction disagree at one end, which may indicate a read error. The V gene is TRBV7-7, the J gene TRBJ2-3; D is undetermined. Germline CDR1 and CDR2: SSHAT and FNYEAQ (reference sequence). The CDR3 has 13 amino acids. CDR3: CASSPGYPDTQYF. Written as DNA, the CDR3 is TGTGCTAGCAGCCCGGGTTATCCAGATACGCAGTATTTT.

CDR3 residues: CASIQDRVVNEKLFF. As DNA, the CDR3 is TGTGCCAGCATTCAGGACAGGGTGGTTAATGAAAAACTGTTTTTT. The V and J genes are TRBV2 and TRBJ1-4, with 8 bases matching TRBD1. The V segment lost 7 bases and the J segment 4 bases; nucleotides outside the gene matches: 8. CDR1 and CDR2 (germline): SNHLY, FYNNEI. The CDR3 is made up of 15 amino acids.

About this clone: A read error may account for a junction end that differs from germline. V is TRBV29-1 and J is TRBJ2-2; tentatively, D is TRBD1 (7 bases). This CDR3 is 14 amino acids long. CDR1 and CDR2 (germline): SQVTM, ANQGSEA. CDR3: CSGELAGGTGELFF. The CDR3 nucleotides are TGCAGCGGTGAACTAGCAGGGGGCACCGGGGAGCTGTTTTTT.

The chain employs TRBV28 and TRBJ1-5; a weak D match, TRBD1 (6 bases). The V end lost 7 bases, the J end lost 2 bases, and 18 bases lay between the germline ends. Germline V gene data show CDR1 as MDHEN and CDR2 as SYDVKM. This CDR3 has 16 amino acids. CDR3 protein: CASTPRGKPGNQPQHF. The CDR3 DNA is TGTGCCAGCACCCCCAGGGGTAAGCCTGGCAATCAGCCCCAGCATTTT.

The chain is built from TRBV5-8 and TRBJ2-1, with 7 bases identical to TRBD2. The CDR3 is 18 amino acids. V lost 4 bases and J lost 0; bases outside the gene matches: 13. Germline CDR1 reads SGHTS; CDR2 reads YDEGEE. The CDR3 sequence is CASSVVWGAGSSYNEQFF. The CDR3 nucleotides are TGTGCCAGCAGCGTGGTCTGGGGAGCGGGAAGCTCCTACAATGAGCAGTTCTTC.

The genes are TRBV5-1 and TRBJ2-7; D is perhaps TRBD2 (5 bases). The V end was cut by 4 bases, the J end by 6 bases, with 20 bases between. This CDR3 is 15 amino acids long. Germline lookup yields CDR1 SGHRS and CDR2 YFSETQ. As DNA, the CDR3 is TGCGCCAGCAGCCAGGTTAGAGGGAGTAGGCTCGAGCAGTACTTC. Amino acid sequence: CASSQVRGSRLEQYF.

This sequence joins TRBV5-1 and TRBJ2-7; 7 positions agree with TRBD2. CDR1 and CDR2 from the germline V gene are SGHRS and YFSETQ. V shed 1 base, J shed 2 bases, and the junction held 6 bases outside the gene matches. CDR3 length: 15 residues. The CDR3 DNA reads as TGCGCCAGCAGCTTGAGTAGCGGGCTAGCCTACGAGCAGTACTTC. Its translation: CASSLSSGLAYEQYF.

The CDR3 loop is CASRPLKTGGTDTQYF. The CDR3 nucleotides are TGTGCCAGCCGTCCTCTTAAGACAGGGGGCACAGATACGCAGTATTTT. J is TRBJ2-3 and V is TRBV7-6, with TRBD1 identical over 8 bases. The CDR3 length is 16 residues. Losses at the gene ends were 8 bases for V and 1 base for J; bases not matched to a gene: 11. Per germline, CDR1 SGHVS and CDR2 FNYEAQ.

The chain uses TRBV19 and TRBJ2-1; a possible D gene is TRBD2 (7 bases). V lost 8 bases and J 4 bases, leaving 15 bases between the germline ends. Germline V gene lookup returns CDR1 LNHDA and CDR2 SQIVND (reference sequence). The CDR3 length is 14 residues. The CDR3 sequence: CASAGAQGYNEQFF. The CDR3 DNA sequence: TGTGCCAGTGCGGGGGCCCAGGGTTACAATGAGCAGTTCTTC.

The chain carries TRBV15 and TRBJ2-5; TRBD2 matches at 9 bases. V lost 3 bases, J lost 4 bases, and 9 bases stayed unmatched. Germline values: CDR1 LNHNV, CDR2 YYDKDF (reference sequence). The CDR3 consists of 16 residues. The CDR3 is CATSSFPAGGRETQYF. The DNA of the CDR3 is TGTGCCACCAGCAGCTTTCCAGCGGGAGGACGAGAGACCCAGTACTTC.